One TCR beta chain is described in this entry. What antigen it recognizes has not been identified. Base qualities are missing; no much larger clone stands one base away. The CDR3 goes from the cysteine to the phenylalanine over 16 residues. Solely the CDR3 DNA is kept, with 48 bases framed from the first base. The germline V gene specifies KGHDR as CDR1 and SFDVKD as CDR2. V ends up 3 bases short and J 2 bases short, with an unmatched junction base count of 3. To prepare the library, PCR was applied. The instrument was an Illumina HiSeq 2500. To reduce PCR and sequencing biases, unique molecular identifiers were built into the TCR beta cDNA libraries. Some 500,000 cDNA molecules were obtained for every 1 to 10 million input T cells, so each molecule roughly corresponded to one T cell. The patient libraries were prepared and sequenced using the same protocol as the earlier healthy control dataset. Samples belonging to the same batch were prepared together, multiplexed and sequenced on a shared HiSeq lane. As for how the authors treated the data: MIGEC was used to process the raw barcoded reads, and molecular identifier groups with only a single read were discarded before consensus assembly and CDR3 extraction. Clonotype tables were post-analysed with VDJtools, and diversity was normalized by down-sampling all datasets to the smallest sample size. Repertoire overlap clustering matched CDR3 amino acid but not nucleotide sequences to correct batch-related cross-sample contamination. The public reads were quality trimmed at Q25 with fastp and then assembled into clones with MiXCR by TCRdb, keeping productive beta chains. Rows are combined by CDR3 protein, so each entry shows the most common genes and DNA. The V and J calls and clone size are TCRdb's, not the authors'. The sample table records about 460,000 distinct CDR3 sequences; around 40% of these occur just once. Roughly an eighth of the sample lies in the top ten.

The entry originates in a study of post-analysis software for immune sequencing data (dated by TCRdb to between 2014 and 2017). A note on the overall study: The recorded disease courses included relapsing-remitting, secondary progressive and progressive-relapsing multiple sclerosis, and some patients had no subtype annotation. A subset of samples was prepared in parallel using single-end sample barcoding, then pooled and co-amplified after Illumina adapter ligation. The patient repertoires were compared against approximately ten previously published healthy control repertoires obtained from donors aged 6 to 25 years.

What the work shows at the level of the full study, not this receptor alone: The multiple sclerosis patient group was slightly younger than the control group. Multiple sclerosis patients had significantly lower normalized Chao1 diversity than controls, a result that suggests substantial peripheral T-cell clonal expansion. Patients showed significantly higher frequencies than controls for about five TRBV segments, among them TRBV5-6, TRBV5-1 and TRBV20-1. Direct clustering with F measure showed strong co-clustering of samples prepared in the same batch, prompting a batch-effect correction.

To demonstrate the VDJtools post-analysis software, the study profiled TCR beta repertoires from the peripheral blood of about 13 young patients with multiple sclerosis. The multiple sclerosis patients were children and adolescents between about 6 and 16 years of age. The V gene is TRBV24-1 and the J gene is TRBJ2-1; TRBD1 lines up with 10 middle nucleotides. Specimen: blood. This clonotype originated in a girl between 5 and 17 years old with multiple sclerosis. The sequenced DNA is TGTGCCACCAGTGATCCCGGACAGGGGGCCTACAATGAGCAGTTCTTC. Its product reads: CATSDPGQGAYNEQFF.